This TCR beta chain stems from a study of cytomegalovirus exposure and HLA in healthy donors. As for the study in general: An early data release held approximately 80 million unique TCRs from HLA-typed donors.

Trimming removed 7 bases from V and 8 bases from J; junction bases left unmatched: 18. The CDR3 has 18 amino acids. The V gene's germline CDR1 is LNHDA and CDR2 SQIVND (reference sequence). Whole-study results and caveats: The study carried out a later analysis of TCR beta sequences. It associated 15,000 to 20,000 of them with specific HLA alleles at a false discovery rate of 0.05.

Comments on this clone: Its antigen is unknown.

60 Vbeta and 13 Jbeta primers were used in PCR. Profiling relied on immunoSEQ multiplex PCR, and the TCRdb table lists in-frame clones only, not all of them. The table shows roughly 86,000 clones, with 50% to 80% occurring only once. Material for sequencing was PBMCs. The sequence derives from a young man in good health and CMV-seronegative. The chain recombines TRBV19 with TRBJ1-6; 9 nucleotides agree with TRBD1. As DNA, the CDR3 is TGTGCCAGTACAACGGGACAGGGTTTTTCGATCGGGTATTCACCCCTCCACTTT. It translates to CASTTGQGFSIGYSPLHF.